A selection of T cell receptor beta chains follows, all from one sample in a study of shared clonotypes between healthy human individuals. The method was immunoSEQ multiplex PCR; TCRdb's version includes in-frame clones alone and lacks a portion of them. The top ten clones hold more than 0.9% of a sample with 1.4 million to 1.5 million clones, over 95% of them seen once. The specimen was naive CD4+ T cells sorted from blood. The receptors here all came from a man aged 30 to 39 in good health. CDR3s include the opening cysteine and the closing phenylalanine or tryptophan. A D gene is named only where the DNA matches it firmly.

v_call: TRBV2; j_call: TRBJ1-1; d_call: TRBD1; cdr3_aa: CASSPQGTEAFF
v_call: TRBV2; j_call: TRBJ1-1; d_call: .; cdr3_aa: CAPQTELNTEAFF
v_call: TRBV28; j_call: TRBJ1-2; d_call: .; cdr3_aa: CASSSTGRMGYTF
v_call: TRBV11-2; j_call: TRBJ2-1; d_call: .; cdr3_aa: CASSFHTGVEQFF
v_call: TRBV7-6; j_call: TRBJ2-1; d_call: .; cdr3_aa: CASSLTASYNEQFF
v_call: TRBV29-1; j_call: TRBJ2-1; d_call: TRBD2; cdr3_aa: CSAQSPSGIGYEQFF
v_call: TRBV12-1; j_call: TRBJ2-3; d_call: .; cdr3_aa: CASSSLGLAASTDTQYF
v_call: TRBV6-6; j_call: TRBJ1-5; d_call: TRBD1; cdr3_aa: CASSYNQGGNQPQHF
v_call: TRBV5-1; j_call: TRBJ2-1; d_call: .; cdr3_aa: CASSLDGVTNEQFF
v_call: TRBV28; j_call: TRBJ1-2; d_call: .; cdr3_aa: CASTLSRDEGYTF
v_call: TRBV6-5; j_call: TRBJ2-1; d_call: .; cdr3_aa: CASSYSPSPRYNEQFF
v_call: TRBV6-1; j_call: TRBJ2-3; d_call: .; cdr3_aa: CASRPDTDTQYF
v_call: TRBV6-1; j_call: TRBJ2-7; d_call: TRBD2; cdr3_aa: CASSETGLAGRGGNEQYF
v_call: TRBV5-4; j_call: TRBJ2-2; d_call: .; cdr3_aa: CASSLSKTGNTGELFF
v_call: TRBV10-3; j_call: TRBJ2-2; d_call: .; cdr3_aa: CAISESRGRVTGELFF
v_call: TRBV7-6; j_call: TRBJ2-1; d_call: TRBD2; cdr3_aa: CASSFELAGVVEQFF
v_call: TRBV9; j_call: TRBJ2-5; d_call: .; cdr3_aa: CASSVGLVETQYF
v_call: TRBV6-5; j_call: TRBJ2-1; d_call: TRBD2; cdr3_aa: CASSPPGLETHEQFF
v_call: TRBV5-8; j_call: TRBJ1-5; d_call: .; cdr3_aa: CASSQVTAGRRNQPQHF
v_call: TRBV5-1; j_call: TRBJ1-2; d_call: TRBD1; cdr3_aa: CASSYGSSTGPHYGYTF
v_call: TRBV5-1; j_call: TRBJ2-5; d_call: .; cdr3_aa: CASSGNRVGQETQYF
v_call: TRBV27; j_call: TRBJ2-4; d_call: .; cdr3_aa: CASSMGSIGKNIQYF
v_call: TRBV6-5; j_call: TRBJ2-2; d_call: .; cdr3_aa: CASSYSSHSNTGELFF
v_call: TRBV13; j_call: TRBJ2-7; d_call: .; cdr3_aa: CASSLGQSYEQYF
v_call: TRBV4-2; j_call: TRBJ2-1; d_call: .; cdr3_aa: CASRMVAEPVEQFF
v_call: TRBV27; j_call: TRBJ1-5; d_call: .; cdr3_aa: CASNSPNQPQHF
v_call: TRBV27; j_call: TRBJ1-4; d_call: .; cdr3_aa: CASSLMAANEKLFF
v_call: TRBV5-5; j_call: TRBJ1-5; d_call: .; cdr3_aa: CASSPRGYSNQPQHF
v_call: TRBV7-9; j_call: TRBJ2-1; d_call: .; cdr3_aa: CASSPRLVVTNEQFF
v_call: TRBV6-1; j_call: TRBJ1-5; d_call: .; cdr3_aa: CASSEAGGSNQPQHF
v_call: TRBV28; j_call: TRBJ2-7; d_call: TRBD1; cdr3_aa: CASSLDRVMAPYF
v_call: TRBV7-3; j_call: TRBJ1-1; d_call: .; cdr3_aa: CASSLEGLNTEAFF
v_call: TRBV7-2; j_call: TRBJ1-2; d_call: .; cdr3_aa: CASSLSQPYGYTF
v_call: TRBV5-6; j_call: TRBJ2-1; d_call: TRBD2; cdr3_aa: CASSRRAGIGYNEQFF
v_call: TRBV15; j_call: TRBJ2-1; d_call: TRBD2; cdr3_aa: CATSSFPRLAGGQFF
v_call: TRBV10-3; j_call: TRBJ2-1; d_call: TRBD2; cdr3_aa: CAISVLATTDNEQFF
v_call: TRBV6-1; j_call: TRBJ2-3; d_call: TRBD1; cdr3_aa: CASPGQGRGTQYF
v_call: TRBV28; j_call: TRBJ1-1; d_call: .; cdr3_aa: CASRQNTEAFF
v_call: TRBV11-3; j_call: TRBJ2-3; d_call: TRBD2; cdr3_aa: CASSYRTSGTDTQYF
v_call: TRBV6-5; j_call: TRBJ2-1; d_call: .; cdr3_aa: CASRNLLGQFF
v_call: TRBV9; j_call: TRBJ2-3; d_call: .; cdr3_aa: CASSVAGRTDTQYF
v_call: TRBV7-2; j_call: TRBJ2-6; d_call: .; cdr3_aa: CASSLGGSGANVLTF
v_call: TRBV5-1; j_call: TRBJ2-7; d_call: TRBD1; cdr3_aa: CASSYGTGDGYEQYF
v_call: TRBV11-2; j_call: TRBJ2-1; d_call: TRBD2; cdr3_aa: CASSLKTSGPNEQFF
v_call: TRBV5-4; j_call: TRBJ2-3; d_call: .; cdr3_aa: CASSQDSTDTQYF
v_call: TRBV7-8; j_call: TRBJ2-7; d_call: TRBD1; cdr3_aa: CASSKRRGLAYEQYF
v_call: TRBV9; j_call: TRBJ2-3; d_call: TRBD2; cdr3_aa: CASSVAWASGSVTDTQYF
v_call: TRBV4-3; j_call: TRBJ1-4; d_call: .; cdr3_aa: CASSQRGSGGEKLFF
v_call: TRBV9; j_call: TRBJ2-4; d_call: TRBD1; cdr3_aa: CASSLSTGEWGKNIQYF
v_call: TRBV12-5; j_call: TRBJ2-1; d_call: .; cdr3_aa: CASGLVQGESFKRNSNEQFF
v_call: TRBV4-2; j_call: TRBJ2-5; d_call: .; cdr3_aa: CASSQPGPQRETQYF